Below are 29 T cell receptor beta chains sequenced from a single sample in a study of control samples from healthy donors and cancer patients. Some clones are missing from TCRdb's copy, which holds only in-frame ones; the method was immunoSEQ multiplex PCR. The sample consists of under 95,000 clones, around 84% of them appearing once. What was sequenced was blood. These receptors were collected from a man aged 50 or older in good health.

The V and J genes are TRBV21-1 and TRBJ2-2; no DNA check was done on the table's D call, TRBD2. TRBV21-1 has pseudogene status. CDR3 length: 20 amino acids. The DNA of the CDR3 is TGTGCCAGCAGCATCCCTCCTAGCGGGAGGCCAAATCCGAACACCGGGGAGCTGTTTTTT. This translates into CASSIPPSGRPNPNTGELFF.

This sequence joins TRBV2 and TRBJ2-2; D unclear. Trimming removed 3 bases at V and 4 bases at J, with 9 bases between. The CDR3 runs 14 residues. Germline V gives CDR1 SNHLY, CDR2 FYNNEI. The CDR3 DNA sequence: TGTGCCAGCAGTGATAGGACGGGCACCGGGGAGCTGTTTTTT. Amino acids: CASSDRTGTGELFF. The full variable domain, in which reference TRBV2 and TRBJ2-2 provide the parts outside the CDR3, is EPEVTQTPSHQVTQMGQEVILRCVPISNHLYFYWYRQILGQKVEFLVSFYNNEISEKSEIFDDQFSVERPDGSNFTLKIRSTKLEDSAMYFCASSDRTGTGELFFGEGSRLTVL.

This clone was detected only once. The chain recombines TRBV7-9 with TRBJ1-6, with TRBD1 identical over 10 bases. The trim removed 5 bases at V and 9 bases at J, leaving 10 bases unmatched. The CDR3 covers 16 residues. Germline assignment: CDR1 SEHNR and CDR2 FQNEAQ (reference sequence). The CDR3: CASSLGTGARVSPLHF. DNA of the CDR3: TGTGCCAGCAGCCTAGGGACAGGGGCCCGGGTTTCACCCCTCCACTTT.

This clone appeared once. The CDR3 reads CASRGTGGVTEAFF. CDR3 nucleotides: TGTGCCTCCAGGGGGACAGGGGGCGTCACTGAAGCTTTCTTT. V is TRBV10-3 and J is TRBJ1-1; TRBD1 aligns across 12 bases. The CDR3 has 14 amino acids. The germline gives CDR1 ENHRY, CDR2 SYGVKD. V gave up 11 bases and J gave up 4 bases; unmatched junction bases: 8.

The chain links TRBV9 to TRBJ2-1, with D possibly matching TRBD2 (5 bases). The V gene's germline CDR1 is SGDLS and CDR2 YYNGEE. There are 15 residues in the CDR3. Trimming took 0 bases from V and 8 from J, leaving 15 bases between them. The CDR3 loop reads CASSVAPGWGDEQFF. DNA for the CDR3: TGTGCCAGCAGCGTAGCTCCGGGGTGGGGAGATGAGCAGTTCTTC.

V and J are TRBV3-1 (or the pseudogene TRBV3-2) and TRBJ2-3; 11 bases match TRBD2. Trimming removed 5 bases from V and 7 bases from J; junction bases left unmatched: 5. In germline, CDR1 is LGHDT, CDR2 YNNKEL (reference sequence). The CDR3 sequence is 14 residues long. The CDR3 reads CASSTSGSTYTQYF. In nucleotides, the CDR3 is TGTGCCAGCAGCACTAGCGGGAGTACGTATACGCAGTATTTT.

This rearrangement joins TRBV11-3 to TRBJ1-2; possibly TRBD1 for D (5 bases). Germline V gene sequence: CDR1 SGHNT, CDR2 YENEEA. The CDR3 runs to 14 residues. Deletions cut 5 bases from V and 13 bases from J, with 23 bases between. Here the CDR3 reads CASSPLDSSRAPTF. In DNA form, the CDR3 reads TGTGCCAGCAGCCCCCTCGACAGTTCTCGGGCCCCCACCTTC.

The V call is TRBV19, the J call TRBJ1-2; maybe TRBD1 (5 bases). CDR3 length equals 13 residues. Trimming took 3 bases from V and 5 from J, leaving 10 bases between them. The germline V gene has CDR1 LNHDA and CDR2 SQIVND (reference sequence). The CDR3 sequence is CASSIDSLYGYTF. CDR3 DNA sequence: TGTGCCAGTAGTATCGACAGCCTTTATGGCTACACCTTC.

The J gene is TRBJ2-2, the V gene TRBV6-4; D uncertain. V lost 3 bases, J lost 5 bases, and 7 bases lay in between. The germline V gene has CDR1 MRHNA and CDR2 SNTAGT. The CDR3 covers 13 residues. The CDR3 region has the DNA TGTGCCAGCAGTGAAAAACCGACCGGGGAGCTGTTTTTT. Translated, it gives CASSEKPTGELFF.

In its sample, this clone was seen a few times. The rearrangement links TRBV5-1 to TRBJ1-6; 7 positions agree with TRBD1. Germline V lookup: CDR1 SGHRS, CDR2 YFSETQ. CDR3 length equals 14 residues. Germline trimming cut 5 bases from V and 8 bases from J; bases unmatched to any gene: 7. CDR3 amino acids: CASSYRGGDSPLHF. The CDR3 DNA reads TGCGCCAGCAGTTACAGGGGTGGAGATTCACCCCTCCACTTT.

V gene TRBV4-3 combines with J gene TRBJ2-4; 9 bases are a match to TRBD1. Trimming removed 3 bases from V and 0 bases from J; junction bases left unmatched: 12. Germline V CDR1 and CDR2: LGHNA, YSLEER. The CDR3 consists of 19 residues. The CDR3 is CASSQGHPGQGIAKNIQYF. In DNA, the CDR3 is TGCGCCAGCAGCCAGGGTCATCCGGGACAGGGTATAGCCAAAAACATTCAGTACTTC.

With regard to this clone: Since no conserved phenylalanine or tryptophan closes the CDR3, a read error is the likely cause. The limits of the CDR3 on the DNA are not certain, so only TCRdb's listed CDR3 is given. The chain combines TRBV3-1 (or the pseudogene TRBV3-2) with TRBJ2-7; the D call of TRBD2 is as the table states it, not checked on the DNA. Germline V CDR1 and CDR2: LGHDT, YNNKEL (reference sequence). The CDR3 is 13 residues long, ends included. The CDR3 loop is CASSQVSSGRVFL.

The V and J genes are TRBV27 and TRBJ2-7, with 10 positions matching TRBD1. From germline, CDR1 is MNHEY and CDR2 SMNVEV (reference sequence). J lost 6 bases, V lost 0 bases, and 2 bases had no gene match. CDR3 length equals 14 residues. The chain's CDR3 is CASSLSGQGIEQYF. DNA for the CDR3: TGTGCCAGCAGTTTATCGGGACAGGGGATCGAGCAGTACTTC.

This chain connects TRBV4-3 to TRBJ2-7, with D perhaps matching TRBD2 (6 bases). The CDR3 is 15 residues long. Germline values: CDR1 LGHNA, CDR2 YSLEER. V lost 2 bases, J lost 5 bases, and 16 bases lay in between. The CDR3 DNA reads TGCGCCAGCAGCCAACGGTTGCGGGAACTCGACGAGCAGTACTTC. Its protein is CASSQRLRELDEQYF.

This rearrangement joins TRBV3-1 (or the pseudogene TRBV3-2) to TRBJ1-1; D remains unclear. V was clipped by 6 bases and J by 2 bases, with 4 bases between them. In germline, CDR1 is LGHDT, CDR2 YNNKEL (reference sequence). The CDR3 length is 11 residues. The DNA of the CDR3 is TGTGCCAGCAGGGGAAACACTGAAGCTTTCTTT. This codes for CASRGNTEAFF.

This clone was counted a few times. CDR3 in DNA: TGTGCCATCAGTGACCCTACTAGCGGGAGTGGGAATGAGCAGTTCTTC. It is translated as CAISDPTSGSGNEQFF. The rearrangement joins TRBV10-3 to TRBJ2-1; 11 bases map to TRBD2. CDR3 length equals 16 residues. CDR1 ENHRY and CDR2 SYGVKD come from the germline V gene. After removal of 3 bases from V and 7 bases from J, the junction contained 8 bases not matched to a gene.

A word on this clone: Other DNA sequences from this sample encode an identical CDR3 as well. The chain is built from TRBV28 and TRBJ1-5; D is unresolved. The CDR3 contains 14 residues. The V and J ends lost 6 bases and 0 bases respectively, with 9 bases between them. Germline V gene data show CDR1 as MDHEN and CDR2 as SYDVKM. For the CDR3, the DNA is TGTGCCAGCAGGGGAAGTTATAGCAATCAGCCCCAGCATTTT. Amino acid sequence: CASRGSYSNQPQHF.

The chain links TRBV7-3 to TRBJ2-1; TRBD2 matches 12 bases. CDR1 is SGHTA, CDR2 FQGTGA, per germline. The CDR3 consists of 14 residues. V lost 4 bases to trimming and J lost 8 bases; unmatched junction nucleotides: 3. The DNA of the CDR3 is TGTGCCAGCAGCTCCGGACTAGCGGGATATGAGCAGTTCTTC. Translating gives CASSSGLAGYEQFF.

This clone was detected only once. CDR3 amino acids: CASSQVPGSYNEQFF. Written as DNA, the CDR3 is TGTGCCAGCAGCCAAGTTCCCGGCTCCTACAATGAGCAGTTCTTC. The chain carries TRBV3-1 (or the pseudogene TRBV3-2) and TRBJ2-1; the D is unclear. The CDR3 loop spans 15 amino acids. Trimming pared 1 base from V and 0 bases from J, leaving 7 bases between. Germline CDR1 is LGHDT and CDR2 is YNNKEL (reference sequence).

The V gene is TRBV12-3 or TRBV12-4, the J gene TRBJ2-1; TRBD1 might be the D (6 bases). V lost 5 bases and J lost 9, with 14 bases in between. The CDR3 consists of 13 residues. The CDR3 DNA reads TGTGCCAGCAGTCCGACAGTACAGGGTGAGCAGTTCTTC. Amino acid sequence: CASSPTVQGEQFF.

J is TRBJ2-3 and V is TRBV4-3; D remains ambiguous. V was pared by 0 bases and J by 2 bases, with 12 bases between. Germline V CDR1 and CDR2: LGHNA, YSLEER. This CDR3 contains 16 residues. This chain's CDR3 is CASSQDYYRLTDTQYF. CDR3 nucleotide sequence: TGCGCCAGCAGCCAAGATTATTACCGCCTCACAGATACGCAGTATTTT.

The chain recombines TRBV4-3 with TRBJ1-1, with 9 bases aligning to TRBD1. The CDR3 is 18 residues long. CDR1 LGHNA and CDR2 YSLEER come from the germline V gene. V trimming: 0 bases; J trimming: 3 bases; junction bases outside the gene matches: 11. This CDR3 reads CASSQDFGTGMKDTEAFF. CDR3 in DNA: TGCGCCAGCAGCCAAGATTTCGGGACAGGGATGAAGGACACTGAAGCTTTCTTT.

The chain joins TRBV7-2 to TRBJ2-1, with TRBD1 matching over 8 bases. CDR3 length: 14 residues. V lost 4 bases to trimming and J lost 2 bases; unmatched junction nucleotides: 1. The V gene's germline CDR1 is SGHTA and CDR2 FQGNSA. The CDR3 protein is CASSSDRAYNEQFF. DNA for the CDR3: TGTGCCAGCAGCTCGGACAGGGCCTACAATGAGCAGTTCTTC.

This clone was detected a few times. The chain joins TRBV30 to TRBJ2-5; D unresolved. Deletions cut 0 bases from V and 1 base from J, with 3 bases between. The germline gives CDR1 GTSNPN, CDR2 SVGIG (reference sequence). The CDR3 contains 12 residues. CDR3 in amino acids: CAWSVVQETQYF. The DNA of the CDR3 is TGTGCCTGGAGTGTTGTCCAAGAGACCCAGTACTTC.

As for this clone: Other nucleotide sequences from this sample produce the same CDR3. The rearrangement uses TRBV11-3 and TRBJ1-1; D perhaps matches TRBD1 (5 bases). The germline gives CDR1 SGHNT, CDR2 YENEEA. This CDR3 spans 13 amino acids. V was trimmed by 5 bases and J by 1 base, leaving 8 bases between them. The CDR3 DNA follows: TGTGCCAGCAGCCTACAGGAGAACACTGAAGCTTTCTTT. It is translated as CASSLQENTEAFF.

CDR3 protein: CASTPLGEGMGVEQFF. The CDR3 DNA reads as TGTGCCAGCACCCCCTTGGGAGAGGGTATGGGTGTTGAGCAGTTCTTC. This chain connects TRBV25-1 to TRBJ2-1; TRBD2 is a possible D gene (5 bases). The CDR3 runs 16 residues. Looked up from germline, CDR1 is MGHDK and CDR2 is SYGVNS. Trimming removed 7 bases at V and 9 bases at J, with 25 bases between.

CDR3 residues: CASSSGLAGGSEQFF. CDR3 nucleotide sequence: TGTGCCAGCAGTTCGGGACTAGCGGGAGGGAGTGAGCAGTTCTTC. The V gene is TRBV2, the J gene TRBJ2-1; TRBD2 matches at 16 bases. Germline V lookup: CDR1 SNHLY, CDR2 FYNNEI. Trimming cost V 5 bases and J 9 bases; bases outside gene matches: 4. This CDR3 region has 15 residues.

The gene calls are TRBV7-8 and TRBJ1-2; tentatively, D is TRBD1 (5 bases). Trimming removed 2 bases at V and 2 bases at J, with 24 bases between. The CDR3 runs to 19 residues. The germline CDR1 and CDR2 sequences are SGHVS and FQNEAQ. The CDR3 nucleotides read TGTGCCAGCAGCTTAAAGGCGGGACGGAGCCCAAGGAGGAACTATGGCTACACCTTC. Its translation is CASSLKAGRSPRRNYGYTF.

The rearrangement uses TRBV5-4 and TRBJ1-6; possibly TRBD1 for D (6 bases). Germline V gene lookup returns CDR1 SGHNT and CDR2 YYREEE (reference sequence). V was cut by 2 bases and J by 9 bases, with 12 bases left in between. The CDR3 totals 14 residues. The chain's CDR3 is CASSLQGRGSPLHF. CDR3 DNA sequence: TGTGCCAGCAGCTTACAGGGTCGGGGTTCACCCCTCCACTTT.